The T cell receptor beta chain described here comes from a study of OX40 agonist ivuxolimab in advanced cancers. The assay was immunoSEQ multiplex PCR, and TCRdb's table has in-frame clones only and misses some. The data hold 60,000 to 70,000 clones, with approximately 89% observed a single time. CDR3 length: 16 amino acids. The V gene's germline CDR1 is MNHEY and CDR2 SVGAGI. Trimming removed 2 bases at V and 5 bases at J, with 15 bases between. This clone was recorded only once. The sample was CD4+ or CD8+ T cells sorted from blood, taken in a trial of the OX40 agonist ivuxolimab. The source is an adult with an advanced solid tumor such as melanoma, head and neck, liver or kidney cancer. V gene TRBV6-5 combines with J gene TRBJ2-2; D is undetermined. The CDR3 bases are TGTGCCAGCAGTTACCTCTTGGCAGGAAAAACCGGGGAGCTGTTTTTT. Translating gives CASSYLLAGKTGELFF.